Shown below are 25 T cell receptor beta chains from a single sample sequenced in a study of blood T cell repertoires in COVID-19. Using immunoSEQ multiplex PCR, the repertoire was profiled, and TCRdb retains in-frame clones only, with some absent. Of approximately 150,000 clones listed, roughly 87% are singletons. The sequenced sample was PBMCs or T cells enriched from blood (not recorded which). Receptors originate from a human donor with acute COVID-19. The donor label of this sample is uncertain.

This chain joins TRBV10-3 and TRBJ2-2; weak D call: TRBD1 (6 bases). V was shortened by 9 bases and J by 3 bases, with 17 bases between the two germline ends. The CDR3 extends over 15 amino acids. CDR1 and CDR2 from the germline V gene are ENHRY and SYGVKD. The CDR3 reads CAMSNRESYTGELFF. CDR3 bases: TGTGCCATGTCAAACAGGGAATCTTACACCGGGGAGCTGTTTTTT.

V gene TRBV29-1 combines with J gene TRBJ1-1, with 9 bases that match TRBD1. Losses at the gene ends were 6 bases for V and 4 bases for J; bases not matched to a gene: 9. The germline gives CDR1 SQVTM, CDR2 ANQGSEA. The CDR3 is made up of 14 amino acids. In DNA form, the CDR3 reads TGCAGCGTCGGGGTGGGACAGGGACCCACTGAAGCTTTCTTT. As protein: CSVGVGQGPTEAFF.

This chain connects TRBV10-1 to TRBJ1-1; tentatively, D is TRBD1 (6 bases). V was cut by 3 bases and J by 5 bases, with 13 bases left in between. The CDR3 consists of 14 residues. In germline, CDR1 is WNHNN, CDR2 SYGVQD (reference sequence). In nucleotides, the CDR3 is TGCGCCAGCAGTGAATCCCCCAGGGGTACTGAAGCTTTCTTT. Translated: CASSESPRGTEAFF.

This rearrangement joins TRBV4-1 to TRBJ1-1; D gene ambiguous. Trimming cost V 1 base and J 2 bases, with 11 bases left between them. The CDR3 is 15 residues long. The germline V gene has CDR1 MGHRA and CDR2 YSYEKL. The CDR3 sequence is CASSQGAFPNTEAFF. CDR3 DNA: TGCGCCAGCAGCCAAGGGGCATTCCCTAACACTGAAGCTTTCTTT.

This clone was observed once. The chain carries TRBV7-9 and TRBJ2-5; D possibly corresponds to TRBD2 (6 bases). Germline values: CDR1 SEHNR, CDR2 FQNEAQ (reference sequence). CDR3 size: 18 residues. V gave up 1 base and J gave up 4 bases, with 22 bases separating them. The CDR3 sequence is CASSLGTRGGTWGETQYF. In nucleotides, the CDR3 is TGTGCCAGCAGCTTAGGTACAAGAGGAGGGACTTGGGGAGAGACCCAGTACTTC.

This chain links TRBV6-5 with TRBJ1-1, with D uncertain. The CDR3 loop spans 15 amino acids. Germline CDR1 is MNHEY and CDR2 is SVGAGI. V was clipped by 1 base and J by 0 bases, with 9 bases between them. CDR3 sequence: CASSYYVSMNTEAFF. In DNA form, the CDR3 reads TGTGCCAGCAGTTACTACGTGTCTATGAACACTGAAGCTTTCTTT.

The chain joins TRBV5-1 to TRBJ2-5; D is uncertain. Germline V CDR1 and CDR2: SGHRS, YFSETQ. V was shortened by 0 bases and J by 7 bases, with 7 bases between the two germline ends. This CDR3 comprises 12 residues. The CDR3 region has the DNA TGCGCCAGCAGCTTGGGAGGTGGGACCCAGTACTTC. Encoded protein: CASSLGGGTQYF.

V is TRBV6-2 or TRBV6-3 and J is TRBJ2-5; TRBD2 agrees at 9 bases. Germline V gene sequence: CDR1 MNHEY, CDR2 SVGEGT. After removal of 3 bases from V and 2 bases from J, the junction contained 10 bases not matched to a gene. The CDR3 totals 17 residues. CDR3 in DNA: TGTGCCAGCAGTTATACCCTCCGGACTAGCGAACAAGAGACCCAGTACTTC. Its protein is CASSYTLRTSEQETQYF.

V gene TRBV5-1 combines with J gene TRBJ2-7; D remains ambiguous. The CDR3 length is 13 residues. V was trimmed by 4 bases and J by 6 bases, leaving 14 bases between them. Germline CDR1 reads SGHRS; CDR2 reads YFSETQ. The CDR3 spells CASSPSPISEQYF. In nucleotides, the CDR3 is TGCGCCAGCAGCCCATCCCCAATCAGCGAGCAGTACTTC.

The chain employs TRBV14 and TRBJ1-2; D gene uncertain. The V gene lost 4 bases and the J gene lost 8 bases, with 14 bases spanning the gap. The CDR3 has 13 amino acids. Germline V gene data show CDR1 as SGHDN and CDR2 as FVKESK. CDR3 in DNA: TGTGCCAGCAGCCCCTTGTTGGGCCAGGGCTACACCTTC. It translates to CASSPLLGQGYTF.

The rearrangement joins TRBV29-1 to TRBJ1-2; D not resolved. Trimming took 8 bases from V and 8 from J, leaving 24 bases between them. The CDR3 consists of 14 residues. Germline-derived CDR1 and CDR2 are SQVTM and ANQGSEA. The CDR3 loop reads CSPVVFTPGGGYTF. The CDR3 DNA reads TGCAGCCCCGTTGTTTTTACACCGGGAGGCGGCTACACCTTC.

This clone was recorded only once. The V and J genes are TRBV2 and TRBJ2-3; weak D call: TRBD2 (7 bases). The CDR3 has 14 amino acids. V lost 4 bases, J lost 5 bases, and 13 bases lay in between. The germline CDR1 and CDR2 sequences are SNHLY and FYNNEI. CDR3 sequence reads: CASSVAGAGDTQYF. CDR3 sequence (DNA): TGTGCCAGCAGTGTTGCGGGGGCTGGAGATACGCAGTATTTT. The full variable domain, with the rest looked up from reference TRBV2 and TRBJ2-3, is EPEVTQTPSHQVTQMGQEVILRCVPISNHLYFYWYRQILGQKVEFLVSFYNNEISEKSEIFDDQFSVERPDGSNFTLKIRSTKLEDSAMYFCASSVAGAGDTQYFGPGTRLTVL.

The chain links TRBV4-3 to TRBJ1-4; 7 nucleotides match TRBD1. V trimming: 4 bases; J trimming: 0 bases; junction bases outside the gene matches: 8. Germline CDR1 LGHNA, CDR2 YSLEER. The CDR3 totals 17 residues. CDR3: CASSPGQRDATNEKLFF. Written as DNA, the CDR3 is TGCGCCAGCAGCCCGGGACAGAGGGATGCAACTAATGAAAAACTGTTTTTT.

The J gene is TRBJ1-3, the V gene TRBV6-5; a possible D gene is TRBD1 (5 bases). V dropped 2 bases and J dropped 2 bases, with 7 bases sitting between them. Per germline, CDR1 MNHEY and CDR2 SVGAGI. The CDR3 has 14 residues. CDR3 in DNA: TGTGCCAGCAGTTACGCCAGGGCTGGAAACACCATATATTTT. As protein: CASSYARAGNTIYF.

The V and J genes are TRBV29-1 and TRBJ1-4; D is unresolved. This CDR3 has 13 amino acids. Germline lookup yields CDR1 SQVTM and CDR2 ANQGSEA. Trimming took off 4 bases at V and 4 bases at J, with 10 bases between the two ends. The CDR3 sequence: CSVGTDYNEKLFF. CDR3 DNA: TGCAGCGTTGGAACAGATTATAATGAAAAACTGTTTTTT.

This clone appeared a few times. Written as DNA, the CDR3 is TGTGCCACCCGGGGGGGACTGGTTAATTCACCCCTCCACTTT. Translated, it gives CATRGGLVNSPLHF. This chain joins TRBV5-4 and TRBJ1-6; the D gene is possibly TRBD1 (5 bases). Germline CDR1 SGHNT, CDR2 YYREEE (reference sequence). V gave up 9 bases and J gave up 6 bases, with 16 bases separating them. The length of the CDR3 is 14 residues.

The CDR3: CSVEDWGGRNEQFF. CDR3 DNA: TGCAGCGTTGAAGATTGGGGGGGCCGGAATGAGCAGTTCTTC. The chain has TRBV29-1 and TRBJ2-1; D possibly corresponds to TRBD2 (7 bases). Germline values: CDR1 SQVTM, CDR2 ANQGSEA. CDR3 length: 14 amino acids. V dropped 0 bases and J dropped 7 bases, with 13 bases sitting between them.

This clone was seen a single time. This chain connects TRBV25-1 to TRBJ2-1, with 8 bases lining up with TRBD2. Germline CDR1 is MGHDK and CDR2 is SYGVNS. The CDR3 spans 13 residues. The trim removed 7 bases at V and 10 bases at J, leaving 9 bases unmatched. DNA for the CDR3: TGTGCCAGCAACCTAGTCGGGGGGGCAGAGCAGTTCTTC. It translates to CASNLVGGAEQFF.

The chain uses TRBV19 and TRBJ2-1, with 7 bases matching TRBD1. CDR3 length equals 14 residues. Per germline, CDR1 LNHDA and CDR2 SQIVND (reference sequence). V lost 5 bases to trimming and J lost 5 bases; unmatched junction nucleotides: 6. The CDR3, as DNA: TGTGCCAGTAGTTGGGGGACAGTTAACAATGAGCAGTTCTTC. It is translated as CASSWGTVNNEQFF.

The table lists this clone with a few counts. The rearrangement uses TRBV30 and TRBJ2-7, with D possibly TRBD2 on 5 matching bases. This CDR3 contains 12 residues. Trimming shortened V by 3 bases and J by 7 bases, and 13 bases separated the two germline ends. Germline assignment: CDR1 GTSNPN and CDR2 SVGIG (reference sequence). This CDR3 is CAWSSTPGEQYF. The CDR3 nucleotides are TGTGCCTGGAGCTCTACCCCGGGGGAGCAGTACTTC.

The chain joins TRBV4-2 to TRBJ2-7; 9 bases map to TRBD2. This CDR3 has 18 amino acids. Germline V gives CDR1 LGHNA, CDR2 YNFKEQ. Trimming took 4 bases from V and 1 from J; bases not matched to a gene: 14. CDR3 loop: CASSRLPPLAGQSYEQYF. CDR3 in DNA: TGTGCCAGCAGCCGACTACCCCCTCTAGCGGGGCAGTCCTACGAGCAGTACTTC.

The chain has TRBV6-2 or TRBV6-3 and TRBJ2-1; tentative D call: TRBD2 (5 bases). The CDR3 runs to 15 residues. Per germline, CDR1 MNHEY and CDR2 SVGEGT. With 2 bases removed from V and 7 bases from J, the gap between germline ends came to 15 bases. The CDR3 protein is CASSYPEGMVNEQFF. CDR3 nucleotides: TGTGCCAGCAGTTACCCTGAGGGTATGGTGAATGAGCAGTTCTTC.

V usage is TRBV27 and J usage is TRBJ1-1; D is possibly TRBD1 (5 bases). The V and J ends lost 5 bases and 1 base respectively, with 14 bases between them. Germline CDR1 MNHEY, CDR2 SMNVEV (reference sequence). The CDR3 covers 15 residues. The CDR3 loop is CASSHLAGSNTEAFF. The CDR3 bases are TGTGCCAGCAGTCACTTGGCAGGGTCGAACACTGAAGCTTTCTTT.

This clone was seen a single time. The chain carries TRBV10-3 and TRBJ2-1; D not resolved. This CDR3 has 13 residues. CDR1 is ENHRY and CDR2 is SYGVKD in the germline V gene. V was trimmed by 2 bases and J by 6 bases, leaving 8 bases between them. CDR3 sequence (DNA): TGTGCCATCAGTGAGACGTCGGGCAATGAGCAGTTCTTC. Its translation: CAISETSGNEQFF.

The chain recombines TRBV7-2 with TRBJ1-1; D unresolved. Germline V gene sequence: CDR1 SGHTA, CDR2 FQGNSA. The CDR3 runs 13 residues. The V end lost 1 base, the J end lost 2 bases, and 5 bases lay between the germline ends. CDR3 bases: TGTGCCAGCAGCTTAGACAGCAACACTGAAGCTTTCTTT. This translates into CASSLDSNTEAFF.